The 15 T cell receptor beta chains given below trace back to one sample, sequenced in a study of shared clonotypes between healthy human individuals. Sequencing used immunoSEQ multiplex PCR; TCRdb keeps in-frame clones, though not all of them. The sample contains approximately 2,300,000 clones, 85% to 95% of which appear only once. Sequenced sample: naive CD4+ T cells from PBMCs. The sample's subset: CD45RA+ positively selected. The receptors were sampled from a man younger than 30 in good health. Some clones in this sample may be carry-over from other donors' samples.

The chain links TRBV5-1 to TRBJ2-3; TRBD2 might be the D (6 bases). With 4 bases removed from V and 7 bases from J, the gap between germline ends came to 16 bases. The CDR3 extends over 14 amino acids. Germline CDR1 and CDR2: SGHRS and YFSETQ. The CDR3 region has the DNA TGCGCCAGCAGCCAAAGGCGGGGACGTAATACGCAGTATTTT. Protein: CASSQRRGRNTQYF. Full variable domain (missing parts from reference TRBV5-1 and TRBJ2-3): KAGVTQTPRYLIKTRGQQVTLSCSPISGHRSVSWYQQTPGQGLQFLFEYFSETQRNKGNFPGRFSGRQFSNSRSEMNVSTLELGDSALYLCASSQRRGRNTQYFGPGTRLTVL.

The V and J genes are TRBV10-2 and TRBJ1-5; D is uncertain. The germline V gene has CDR1 WSHSY and CDR2 SAAADI. V lost 2 bases and J 0 bases, leaving 11 bases between the germline ends. The CDR3 contains 16 residues. This CDR3 is CASSERSVYSNQPQHF. CDR3 sequence (DNA): TGCGCCAGCAGTGAGAGGTCGGTTTATAGCAATCAGCCCCAGCATTTT.

J is TRBJ1-4 and V is TRBV7-2; D not resolved. The CDR3 runs to 13 residues. Trimming removed 3 bases at V and 4 bases at J, with 6 bases between. Germline assignment: CDR1 SGHTA and CDR2 FQGNSA. The CDR3 coding sequence is TGTGCCAGCAGCTTTCAGATTAATGAAAAACTGTTTTTT. Translation gives CASSFQINEKLFF.

The chain uses TRBV6-1 and TRBJ2-1; 10 bases are shared with TRBD1. The ends lost 2 bases at V and 8 bases at J; junction bases unmatched: 9. Looked up from germline, CDR1 is MNHNS and CDR2 is SASEGT. This CDR3 comprises 16 residues. The CDR3 DNA reads TGTGCCAGCAGTGAACGGGGACAGGGGCGTTGGTATGAGCAGTTCTTC. Its translation is CASSERGQGRWYEQFF.

The chain is built from TRBV28 and TRBJ1-3; TRBD1 matches 7 bases. Germline assignment: CDR1 MDHEN and CDR2 SYDVKM. This CDR3 region has 16 residues. Trimming at V came to 4 bases and at J to 1 base, leaving 7 bases not matched to a gene. The DNA of the CDR3 is TGTGCCAGCAGTTCCACAGGGGCCCCGTCTGGAAACACCATATATTTT. Protein sequence: CASSSTGAPSGNTIYF.

The V and J genes are TRBV27 and TRBJ1-5, with D maybe TRBD1 (6 bases). This CDR3 has 12 residues. Germline V gives CDR1 MNHEY, CDR2 SMNVEV (reference sequence). The ends were cut back, 10 bases at V and 7 bases at J, with 14 bases in the middle. The DNA of the CDR3 is TGTGCCAAAGTGGGGGGGGGCCAGCCCCAGCATTTT. As protein: CAKVGGGQPQHF.

The V call is TRBV11-2, the J call TRBJ2-3; D is ambiguous. This CDR3 is built from 13 residues. In germline, CDR1 is SGHAT, CDR2 FQNNGV. Trimming took 2 bases from V and 6 from J, leaving 9 bases between them. The CDR3 sequence: CASSLSLLDTQYF. As DNA, the CDR3 is TGTGCCAGCAGCTTATCTCTTCTCGATACGCAGTATTTT.

J is TRBJ1-3 and V is TRBV14, with D tentatively TRBD1 (5 bases). Trimming stripped 4 bases from V and 3 bases from J, with 19 bases between. The CDR3 length is 17 residues. Germline V lookup: CDR1 SGHDN, CDR2 FVKESK. The CDR3 loop reads CASSLTPPRGYGNTIYF. CDR3 coding DNA: TGTGCCAGCAGCCTCACTCCGCCAAGGGGCTATGGAAACACCATATATTTT.

This chain connects TRBV11-3 to TRBJ1-1, with 7 bases identical to TRBD1. The length of the CDR3 is 16 residues. J was trimmed by 1 base and V by 2 bases; bases with no gene match: 7. CDR1 and CDR2 from the germline V gene are SGHNT and YENEEA. The CDR3 DNA reads as TGTGCCAGCAGCTTACCGGCCGGGACAGAGAACACTGAAGCTTTCTTT. Amino acid sequence: CASSLPAGTENTEAFF.

The rearrangement uses TRBV6-1 and TRBJ2-1; TRBD2 might be the D (6 bases). Trimming cost V 10 bases and J 9 bases, with 19 bases left between them. Germline loops: CDR1 MNHNS, CDR2 SASEGT. This CDR3 is 13 amino acids long. This CDR3 reads CATGTLGFGEQFF. DNA for the CDR3: TGTGCCACCGGGACTCTCGGGTTTGGTGAGCAGTTCTTC.

To note about this clone: Other DNA sequences in this specimen translate into the identical CDR3. This chain uses TRBV28 with TRBJ1-2, with TRBD1 matching over 7 bases. Looked up from germline, CDR1 is MDHEN and CDR2 is SYDVKM. This CDR3 has 13 amino acids. V shed 2 bases, J shed 5 bases, and the junction held 2 bases outside the gene matches. The CDR3 nucleotides are TGTGCCAGCAGTTTAACAGGGGAGTATGGCTACACCTTC. It specifies CASSLTGEYGYTF.

The chain is built from TRBV2 and TRBJ1-1; D ambiguous. The germline V and J ends were trimmed by 4 bases and 2 bases, with 8 bases remaining between them. The germline CDR1 and CDR2 sequences are SNHLY and FYNNEI. This CDR3 comprises 13 residues. In DNA, the CDR3 is TGTGCCAGCAGTGTCCAGGCTAACACTGAAGCTTTCTTT. This codes for CASSVQANTEAFF.

The chain recombines TRBV30 with TRBJ2-3; D is uncertain. The ends were cut back, 3 bases at V and 3 bases at J, with 4 bases in the middle. This CDR3 contains 11 residues. The germline CDR1 and CDR2 sequences are GTSNPN and SVGIG (reference sequence). The CDR3 here is CAWRITDTQYF. The CDR3 region has the DNA TGTGCCTGGAGAATTACAGATACGCAGTATTTT. The whole variable domain, filled in from reference TRBV30 and TRBJ2-3, reads SQTIHQWPATLVQPVGSPLSLECTVEGTSNPNLYWYRQAAGRGLQLLFYSVGIGQISSEVPQNLSASRPQDRQFILSSKKLLLSDSGFYLCAWRITDTQYFGPGTRLTVL.

This clone was counted a single time. CDR3 DNA: TGTGCCAGCAGCCAAGATTCGGCGGGGAGCTCCTACAATGAGCAGTTCTTC. Encoded protein: CASSQDSAGSSYNEQFF. This chain links TRBV4-2 with TRBJ2-1; D possibly corresponds to TRBD2 (6 bases). The CDR3 runs to 17 residues. V was cut by 0 bases and J by 0 bases, with 12 bases left in between. Germline CDR1 and CDR2: LGHNA and YNFKEQ.

The gene calls are TRBV18 and TRBJ1-1, with TRBD1 matching over 10 bases. The CDR3 spans 14 residues. V dropped 6 bases and J dropped 3; count of bases not matched to a gene: 4. The germline gives CDR1 KGHSH, CDR2 LQKENI. CDR3 bases: TGTGCCAGCTCCGGGACAGGGGTGGACACTGAAGCTTTCTTT. This gives the protein CASSGTGVDTEAFF.